A selection of T cell receptor beta chains follows, all from one sample in a study of cytomegalovirus exposure and HLA in healthy donors. Sequencing used immunoSEQ multiplex PCR; TCRdb keeps in-frame clones, though not all of them. The sample has about 400,000 clones; just over 85% are singletons. The sample consisted of PBMCs. Receptors were obtained from a woman between 18 and 29 years old in good health and CMV-seronegative. CDR3s leave out the opening cysteine and the closing phenylalanine or tryptophan. Rows give clone size only sometimes, using once, few, many, or a class for an expanded clone.

CDR3 | V | size | J
ASSFARVKLADTGELF | TRBV27 | NA | TRBJ2-2
TSSQEEDRGRFKNIQY | TRBV1 | NA | TRBJ2-4
ASRKLFLTSGANVLT | TRBV28 | NA | TRBJ2-6
ASSQRTGGRDNQPQH | TRBV4-1 | NA | TRBJ1-5
ASSLFRGTDTQY | TRBV5-4 | NA | TRBJ2-3
ASSYQREETGELF | TRBV6-5 | NA | TRBJ2-2
ASSSGTSGAYEQY | TRBV11-1 | NA | TRBJ2-7
SVDRLAGGLHDYNEQF | TRBV29-1 | NA | TRBJ2-1
ASSRTGVSASNQPQH | TRBV18 | NA | TRBJ1-5
ASSVWTGVDEQY | TRBV2 | NA | TRBJ2-7
ASSPKQGANYGYT | TRBV18 | NA | TRBJ1-2
ASNRITGIIYEQY | TRBV28 | NA | TRBJ2-7
ASSLVTGPIGPGNTIY | TRBV28 | NA | TRBJ1-3
ASGLMGRGNTEAF | TRBV5-4 | NA | TRBJ1-1
ASSQTGRTEAF | TRBV13 | NA | TRBJ1-1
ASSRDRYYEQY | TRBV28 | few | TRBJ2-7
ASSPGTGGDHEQY | TRBV28 | NA | TRBJ2-7
ASSLGPGQPQH | TRBV7-2 | NA | TRBJ1-5
ASSFQGAQNTGELF | TRBV11-3 | NA | TRBJ2-2
ASSIWEMGNQPQH | TRBV19 | NA | TRBJ1-5
ASSQGRDQPQH | TRBV2 | NA | TRBJ1-5
ASSPLRGESTGELF | TRBV18 | once | TRBJ2-2
ASSGRGQGSGNEQF | TRBV27 | NA | TRBJ2-1
ASHRESSTGELF | TRBV2 | NA | TRBJ2-2
ASSFAGASDTQY | TRBV28 | once | TRBJ2-3
ASSLTSGGAWETQY | TRBV5-4 | NA | TRBJ2-5
ASSRNRGRESEAF | TRBV28 | NA | TRBJ1-1
ASRAIAKNIQY | TRBV28 | NA | TRBJ2-4
ASSFLAGANYNEQF | TRBV5-4 | NA | TRBJ2-1
AIGDLNTDTQY | TRBV10-3 | NA | TRBJ2-3
ATSRALGRGELF | TRBV15 | NA | TRBJ2-2
ASRTGGGEKLF | TRBV6-5 | once | TRBJ1-4
ASSHGGSNYGYT | TRBV7-9 | NA | TRBJ1-2
ASSPTDRGYGYT | TRBV18 | NA | TRBJ1-2
ASSFGQGAGGYT | TRBV11-2 | few | TRBJ1-2
ASSSGTGRTGELF | TRBV28 | NA | TRBJ2-2
ASTPGQGFYEQY | TRBV21-1 | NA | TRBJ2-7
ASSPSRRSGANVLT | TRBV7-9 | once | TRBJ2-6
ASSDRQAIYGYT | TRBV27 | NA | TRBJ1-2
ASSLGQAAYEQY | TRBV28 | NA | TRBJ2-7
ASRPGRREGFNEQF | TRBV5-1 | NA | TRBJ2-1
ASSLGRGLAPPGEQY | TRBV11-2 | NA | TRBJ2-7